This TCR beta chain is drawn from a study of T-cell memory formation after mild COVID-19. Points from the study as a whole: Shrinking CD4+ clones were chiefly CM and EM; CD8+ ones were chiefly EMRA. Clones from the second wave (peaking day 37) had unconfirmed SARS-CoV-2 specificity.

This clonotype was seen a few times. Its target is not known. V was cut by 6 bases and J by 7 bases, with 13 bases left in between. This CDR3 has 12 amino acids. Germline V gene data show CDR1 as SGHTA and CDR2 as FQGNSA. TCRdb ran MiXCR on the 5' RACE reads and lists one entry per CDR3 protein. The sample carries a few hundred thousand distinct CDR3 sequences, 20% to 25% recorded once. The chain employs TRBV7-2 and TRBJ2-7, with unresolved D. The clonotype comes from an adult woman who had mild COVID-19 (a few samples of this study predate the infection). Cell type and time point are not known. The sequencing input was PBMCs or a T cell subset sorted from them (not recorded which). Here the CDR3 reads CASRRPVGEQYF. The CDR3 bases are TGTGCCAGCAGGAGGCCCGTGGGTGAGCAGTACTTC.